These 2 T cell receptor beta chains share one sample of origin, sequenced in a study of follicular helper T cells after annual influenza vaccination (dated by TCRdb to the late 2010s). Receptor amplification or capture employed the immunoSEQ multiplex PCR assay. TCRdb mirrors the immuneACCESS table, restricted to in-frame sequences. Some clones are absent from its copies; in checked studies, under half trace to an unresolved V gene, and the reason for the others is unknown. The sample yields approximately 5,000 clones; about 79% were counted once. In total, the top ten clones hold under 2.5% of the sample. Explained via the paper, the time point label denotes: 2015-2016 season, pre-vaccination. The specimen was CXCR5+ CD38- circulating T follicular helper cells from blood, collected on the day of influenza vaccination. The sample's cell subset or site label is to be understood as: circulating Tfh, non-naive CD4+CXCR5+PD-1+ (ICOS+CD38+ or ICOS-CD38-). Receptors originate from an adult who received the influenza vaccine.

The DNA for the CDR3 is TGTGCCAGCAGCTTGGGGCGGGGGCAGGTCGGGGAGCTGTTTTTT. Its translation is CASSLGRGQVGELFF. The rearrangement links TRBV5-4 to TRBJ2-2; tentatively, D is TRBD2 (7 bases). Germline V gives CDR1 SGHNT, CDR2 YYREEE (reference sequence). V lost 0 bases and J 7 bases, leaving 13 bases between the germline ends. The CDR3 loop spans 15 amino acids.

The chain uses TRBV7-9 and TRBJ1-1; D gene unclear. With 2 bases removed from V and 6 bases from J, the gap between germline ends came to 13 bases. The CDR3 is 14 residues long. CDR1 and CDR2 from the germline V gene are SEHNR and FQNEAQ (reference sequence). The CDR3 DNA follows: TGTGCCAGCAGCTTATCGGCGGCCCCATCTGAAGCTTTCTTT. It yields the protein CASSLSAAPSEAFF.